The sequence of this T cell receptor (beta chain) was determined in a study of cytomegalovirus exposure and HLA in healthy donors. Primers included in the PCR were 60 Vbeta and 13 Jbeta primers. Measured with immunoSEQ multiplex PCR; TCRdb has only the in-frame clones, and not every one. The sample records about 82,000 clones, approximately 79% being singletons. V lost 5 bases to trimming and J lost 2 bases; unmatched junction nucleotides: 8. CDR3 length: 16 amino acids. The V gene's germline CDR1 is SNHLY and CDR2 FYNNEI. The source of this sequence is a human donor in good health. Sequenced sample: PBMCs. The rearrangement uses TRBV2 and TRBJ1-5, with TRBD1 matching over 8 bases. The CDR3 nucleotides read TGTGCCAGCAGTTTGGACAGGGCATTTGGCAATCAGCCCCAGCATTTT. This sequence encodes CASSLDRAFGNQPQHF.